This T cell receptor (beta chain) stems from a study of T-cell reconstitution after alpha-beta-depleted transplantation in children. Study-wide results and limits: There were reportedly several hundred expanded graft clones from which alpha-beta T cells came about two months after transplant.

Trimming removed 4 bases from V and 4 bases from J, with 14 bases in between. Germline CDR1 and CDR2: SGHRS and YFSETQ. This CDR3 is 15 amino acids long. During its preparation, the TCRbeta library received unique molecular identifiers. TCRdb analysed the PCR reads with MiXCR anew, one entry per CDR3 protein. The sample holds about 230,000 distinct CDR3 sequences, 9.5% to 13% seen once. This clonotype was seen many times. The target antigen is unknown. The sequence was collected from a child under two years old with acute myeloid leukemia, due to receive a stem cell transplant. The chain carries TRBV5-1 and TRBJ1-4; possible D gene TRBD1, 6 bases. Here the sequenced sample was PBMCs, taken before TCRalphabeta/CD19-depleted stem cell transplant. CDR3 DNA sequence: TGCGCCAGCAGCGCCCAACAGGGTTATAATGAAAAACTGTTTTTT. Translated, it gives CASSAQQGYNEKLFF.